This entry lists 30 T cell receptor beta chains sequenced from one sample in a study of blood T cells in healthy people across ages. Using a J-beta primer mix together with a sample-barcoded 5' primer, a second PCR was run for about 6 to 12 cycles. TCRdb reprocessed the 5' RACE reads via MiXCR and lists one record per CDR3 protein. The data contain 1,100,000 or so distinct CDR3 sequences, 40% to 45% of them singletons. Sequenced material: blood. These receptors were collected from a woman aged 55-69 years in good health.

The chain combines TRBV7-2 with TRBJ2-3, with a possible D match to TRBD1 (6 bases). This CDR3 has 14 residues. The V gene lost 5 bases and the J gene lost 1 base, with 10 bases spanning the gap. CDR1 is SGHTA, CDR2 FQGNSA, per germline. The CDR3, as DNA: TGTGCCAGCAGCGGCCAGGGGCGCACAGATACGCAGTATTTT. Translating it yields CASSGQGRTDTQYF.

The chain is built from TRBV29-1 and TRBJ2-1, with D perhaps matching TRBD1 or TRBD2 (5 bases each). The end of the DNA is better explained by TRBJ2-7, so the J call may be wrong. Germline V gives CDR1 SQVTM, CDR2 ANQGSEA. The CDR3 spans 13 residues. CDR3 protein: CSAYFGGIGEQYF. The CDR3 nucleotides read TGCAGCGCTTACTTTGGGGGAATAGGCGAGCAGTACTTC.

This clonotype was observed a few times. The chain combines TRBV9 with TRBJ2-4; 9 bases match TRBD2. This CDR3 comprises 16 residues. With V trimmed by 4 bases and J by 6 bases, 11 bases remained unmatched. The V gene's germline CDR1 is SGDLS and CDR2 YYNGEE. In nucleotides, the CDR3 is TGTGCCAGCAGCCCGAGAACCGGGACTAGCAGAAACATTCAGTACTTC. Encoded protein: CASSPRTGTSRNIQYF.

V gene TRBV28 combines with J gene TRBJ2-1; D is undetermined. The V end was cut by 3 bases, the J end by 8 bases, with 8 bases between. Per germline, CDR1 MDHEN and CDR2 SYDVKM. The CDR3 contains 12 residues. The DNA of the CDR3 is TGTGCCAGCAGTTTTGTTGGGCATGAGCAGTTCTTC. It is translated as CASSFVGHEQFF.

The CDR3 coding sequence is TGTGCCAGCAGTTCCCTGGGTAGCGGGAGAGCCGAGCAGTACTTC. It codes for CASSSLGSGRAEQYF. The chain uses TRBV27 and TRBJ2-7; 9 nucleotides agree with TRBD2. V dropped 4 bases and J dropped 6; count of bases not matched to a gene: 10. This CDR3 comprises 15 residues. Looked up from germline, CDR1 is MNHEY and CDR2 is SMNVEV (reference sequence).

The genes are TRBV25-1 and TRBJ2-3; no clear D gene. This CDR3 spans 15 amino acids. Trimming stripped 3 bases from V and 6 bases from J, with 16 bases between. From germline, CDR1 is MGHDK and CDR2 SYGVNS. The DNA for the CDR3 is TGTGCCAGCAGTGATCCGAAGTACTCCTGGGATACGCAGTATTTT. This translates into CASSDPKYSWDTQYF. Variable domain in full (rest from reference TRBV25-1 and TRBJ2-3): EADIYQTPRYLVIGTGKKITLECSQTMGHDKMYWYQQDPGMELHLIHYSYGVNSTEKGDLSSESTVSRIRTEHFPLTLESARPSHTSQYLCASSDPKYSWDTQYFGPGTRLTVL.

This clonotype was seen only a few times. V gene TRBV11-2 combines with J gene TRBJ1-6; 8 nucleotides match TRBD1. Per the germline V gene, CDR1 is SGHAT and CDR2 is FQNNGV. V was pared by 5 bases and J by 9 bases, with 9 bases of the junction left unmatched. The CDR3 totals 15 residues. CDR3 bases: TGTGCCAGCAGCCCTGGACAGGGAACCACTTCACCCCTCCACTTT. This translates into CASSPGQGTTSPLHF.

This chain uses TRBV12-3 or TRBV12-4 with TRBJ1-4, with 11 nucleotides matching TRBD1. The CDR3 runs to 16 residues. V shed 6 bases and J 8 bases; nucleotides not matched to a gene: 11. As DNA, the CDR3 is TGTGCCAGCAGCCTCCGTAGCGGGACAGGGGGAGAAAAACTGTTTTTT. This encodes CASSLRSGTGGEKLFF.

The chain recombines TRBV4-1 with TRBJ2-5; no firm D call. The J call may be faulty, since TRBJ2-7 better matches the DNA end. Germline V gene sequence: CDR1 MGHRA, CDR2 YSYEKL. The CDR3 sequence is 14 residues long. The CDR3 loop reads CASLATRLAYEQYF. Written as DNA, the CDR3 is TGCGCCAGCCTCGCCACGCGGCTTGCCTACGAGCAGTACTTC.

The chain joins TRBV5-1 to TRBJ2-3; D perhaps matches TRBD2 (5 bases). V was cut by 1 base and J by 5 bases, with 11 bases left in between. This CDR3 is 14 amino acids long. Germline-derived CDR1 and CDR2 are SGHRS and YFSETQ. CDR3 DNA: TGCGCCAGCAGCTTGTCGGGGTACAGAGATACGCAGTATTTT. Translating it yields CASSLSGYRDTQYF.

The chain is built from TRBV20-1 and TRBJ2-5, with a possible D match to TRBD1 (6 bases). The assigned J gene may be wrong: the sequence end matches TRBJ2-7 better. CDR3 length: 14 residues. Germline V gives CDR1 DFQATT, CDR2 SNEGSKA (reference sequence). The CDR3 sequence: CSARDSTGVGEQYF. The CDR3 DNA is TGCAGTGCTAGAGATTCGACAGGCGTGGGCGAGCAGTACTTC.

On this clonotype itself: One end of the junction varies from germline; a read error may be responsible. The chain carries TRBV14 and TRBJ2-5; 11 nucleotides match TRBD2. The germline CDR1 and CDR2 sequences are SGHDN and FVKESK. The CDR3 consists of 15 residues. CDR3 nucleotide sequence: TGCGCCAGCAGTGAACTAGCGGGAGTTGGAGAGACCCAGTACTTC. Amino acids: CASSELAGVGETQYF.

This chain connects TRBV20-1 to TRBJ2-7; D remains ambiguous. CDR1 and CDR2 from the germline V gene are DFQATT and SNEGSKA (reference sequence). This CDR3 has 13 amino acids. With 5 bases removed from V and 6 bases from J, the gap between germline ends came to 17 bases. This CDR3 is CSASVSSWGEQYF. CDR3 coding DNA: TGCAGTGCTTCCGTTTCTAGTTGGGGCGAGCAGTACTTC.

The chain joins TRBV3-1 to TRBJ2-1; weak D call: TRBD2 (5 bases). The J call may be mistaken, given a closer DNA end match to TRBJ2-7. The length of the CDR3 is 16 residues. CDR1 LGHDT and CDR2 YNNKEL come from the germline V gene (reference sequence). The CDR3, as DNA: TGTGCCAGCAGCCCCCTAAGCGGTTCCCCTTTGAATGAGCAGTACTTC. It codes for CASSPLSGSPLNEQYF.

This chain connects TRBV3-1 to TRBJ2-7, with a tentative D call TRBD2 (5 bases). CDR1 is LGHDT and CDR2 is YNNKEL in the germline V gene (reference sequence). Trimming removed 6 bases from V and 7 bases from J, with 13 bases in between. The length of the CDR3 is 12 residues. The DNA of the CDR3 is TGTGCCAGCAGTCGAAGGCCGGGGGAGCAGTACTTC. Amino acid sequence: CASSRRPGEQYF.

The chain combines TRBV5-1 with TRBJ2-2; the match to TRBD2 covers 9 bases. Germline trimming cut 0 bases from V and 3 bases from J; bases unmatched to any gene: 9. The CDR3 extends over 18 amino acids. Per the germline V gene, CDR1 is SGHRS and CDR2 is YFSETQ. This chain's CDR3 is CASSLAPASGTYTGELFF. For the CDR3, the DNA is TGCGCCAGCAGCTTGGCCCCGGCTAGCGGGACCTACACCGGGGAGCTGTTTTTT.

This clonotype was seen more than once but under ten times. V is TRBV27 and J is TRBJ1-6; no reliable D call. This CDR3 has 15 amino acids. Between the trimmed V and J ends, which lost 5 bases and 0 bases, there was a span of 8 bases. Germline lookup yields CDR1 MNHEY and CDR2 SMNVEV (reference sequence). CDR3 in DNA: TGTGCCAGCAGTCCCGGCGGCTCCTATAATTCACCCCTCCACTTT. Its translation: CASSPGGSYNSPLHF.

The chain carries TRBV6-2 or TRBV6-3 and TRBJ2-3; 7 nucleotides agree with TRBD2. The CDR3 covers 14 residues. Germline V gives CDR1 MNHEY, CDR2 SVGEGT. Trimming at V came to 7 bases and at J to 4 bases, leaving 8 bases not matched to a gene. CDR3 DNA sequence: TGTGCCAGCATGGGAGGGCTCAACCCAGATACGCAGTATTTT. Amino acid sequence: CASMGGLNPDTQYF.

This clonotype was found a few times. The chain recombines TRBV3-1 with TRBJ2-1; 13 bases are shared with TRBD2. The CDR3 runs 16 residues. Germline V gene lookup returns CDR1 LGHDT and CDR2 YNNKEL (reference sequence). The junction had 3 bases not matched to a gene; V was cut back by 5 bases and J by 2 bases. The CDR3 spells CASSETSGRAYNEQFF. CDR3 DNA: TGTGCCAGCAGCGAAACTAGCGGGAGGGCCTACAATGAGCAGTTCTTC.

This chain connects TRBV5-1 to TRBJ2-1, with D uncertain. CDR1 is SGHRS and CDR2 is YFSETQ in the germline V gene. Deletions cut 0 bases from V and 6 bases from J, with 13 bases between. The CDR3 length is 15 residues. CDR3 residues: CASSLVTSSVNEQFF. The CDR3 DNA reads as TGCGCCAGCAGCTTGGTGACCTCATCGGTCAATGAGCAGTTCTTC.

This chain uses TRBV7-8 with TRBJ2-7, with 10 bases identical to TRBD2. Losses at the gene ends were 4 bases for V and 2 bases for J; bases not matched to a gene: 5. Germline CDR1 reads SGHVS; CDR2 reads FQNEAQ. This CDR3 contains 15 residues. The CDR3 region is CASSSLAGVTYEQYF. The CDR3 DNA reads as TGTGCCAGCAGCTCCCTAGCGGGAGTCACCTACGAGCAGTACTTC. Full variable domain (missing parts from reference TRBV7-8 and TRBJ2-7): GAGVSQSPRYKVAKRGQDVALRCDPISGHVSLFWYQQALGQGPEFLTYFQNEAQLDKSGLPSDRFFAERPEGSVSTLKIQRTQQEDSAVYLCASSSLAGVTYEQYFGPGTRLTVT.

This clonotype was observed a few times. The V gene is TRBV4-1, the J gene TRBJ1-2; 7 nucleotides align to TRBD1. V shed 0 bases and J 8 bases; nucleotides not matched to a gene: 9. The CDR3 consists of 15 residues. Germline V gene lookup returns CDR1 MGHRA and CDR2 YSYEKL. CDR3 in amino acids: CASSQEGGSPRGYTF. DNA of the CDR3: TGCGCCAGCAGCCAAGAAGGGGGCAGTCCCCGGGGCTACACCTTC.

This clonotype was found a few times. The genes are TRBV7-4 and TRBJ2-5; 13 bases are shared with TRBD2. Germline assignment: CDR1 SGHVT and CDR2 SQSDAQ. Germline trimming cut 1 base from V and 2 bases from J; bases unmatched to any gene: 10. The CDR3 runs 19 residues. The CDR3 here is CASSLVPTSGRERQETQYF. The CDR3 bases are TGTGCCAGCAGCTTAGTACCCACTAGCGGGAGGGAGAGGCAAGAGACCCAGTACTTC.

This clonotype was recorded only once. This sequence joins TRBV5-6 and TRBJ2-1; D is undetermined. Trimming cost V 1 base and J 1 base, with 15 bases left between them. Germline lookup yields CDR1 SGHDT and CDR2 YYEEEE. This CDR3 is built from 17 residues. CDR3 bases: TGTGCCAGCAGCTTGAGGTGGATTAGCTTTTCCTACAATGAGCAGTTCTTC. Translated: CASSLRWISFSYNEQFF. Filled out from reference TRBV5-6 and TRBJ2-1, the complete variable domain reads DAGVTQSPTHLIKTRGQQVTLRCSPKSGHDTVSWYQQALGQGPQFIFQYYEEEERQRGNFPDRFSGHQFPNYSSELNVNALLLGDSALYLCASSLRWISFSYNEQFFGPGTRLTVL.

The CDR3 protein is CASRRTVRGGYTF. CDR3 sequence (DNA): TGTGCCAGCAGGAGGACGGTGCGCGGTGGCTACACCTTC. This chain uses TRBV28 with TRBJ1-2; no firm D call. V shed 6 bases and J shed 7 bases, with 15 bases lying between them. From germline, CDR1 is MDHEN and CDR2 SYDVKM. CDR3 length: 13 amino acids.

V and J are TRBV2 and TRBJ1-5, with TRBD1 identical over 7 bases. The CDR3 runs 15 residues. The ends lost 3 bases at V and 4 bases at J; junction bases unmatched: 6. Germline CDR1 is SNHLY and CDR2 is FYNNEI. This CDR3 reads CASSDRDSKNQPQHF. CDR3 DNA sequence: TGTGCCAGCAGTGACCGGGACAGTAAGAATCAGCCCCAGCATTTT.

This chain's CDR3 is CASSERLREAVTDTQYF. The CDR3 region has the DNA TGTGCCAGCAGTGAACGGTTACGGGAGGCAGTCACAGATACGCAGTATTTT. V is TRBV6-1 and J is TRBJ2-3; 7 bases are shared with TRBD2. The CDR3 contains 17 residues. In germline, CDR1 is MNHNS, CDR2 SASEGT. The V and J ends lost 2 bases and 2 bases, in that order; junction bases with no gene match: 10.

The chain recombines TRBV20-1 with TRBJ1-1; D is undetermined. CDR1 is DFQATT and CDR2 is SNEGSKA in the germline V gene (reference sequence). The length of the CDR3 is 13 residues. Trimming removed 0 bases at V and 5 bases at J, with 10 bases between. For the CDR3, the DNA is TGCAGTGCTAGAGATCCCCGGGAGACTGAAGCTTTCTTT. Amino acid sequence: CSARDPRETEAFF.

J is TRBJ2-1 and V is TRBV5-4; D unresolved. The CDR3 is 15 residues long. Trimming took off 3 bases at V and 6 bases at J, with 16 bases between the two ends. Germline V gives CDR1 SGHNT, CDR2 YYREEE (reference sequence). The CDR3 nucleotides are TGTGCCAGCAGCTCAAGACGGGCCGAGTTCAATGAGCAGTTCTTC. Its translation is CASSSRRAEFNEQFF.

The chain is built from TRBV28 and TRBJ2-3; 8 bases are a match to TRBD1. V dropped 5 bases and J dropped 6; count of bases not matched to a gene: 7. CDR1 is MDHEN, CDR2 SYDVKM, per germline. The CDR3 consists of 14 residues. CDR3 protein: CASSVRDRSDTQYF. The CDR3 DNA follows: TGTGCCAGCAGTGTACGGGACAGGAGCGATACGCAGTATTTT.